This T cell receptor beta chain was documented in a study of OX40 agonist ivuxolimab in advanced cancers. Produced via immunoSEQ multiplex PCR; TCRdb's table is partial and in-frame only. The table has approximately 120,000 clones, 85% to 95% seen once; the top ten hold under 0.9%. From germline, CDR1 is SNHLY and CDR2 FYNNEI. The CDR3 extends over 14 amino acids. V lost 7 bases and J lost 7; bases outside the gene matches: 10. The starting material was CD4+ or CD8+ T cells sorted from blood, obtained in a trial of the OX40 agonist ivuxolimab. The V and J genes are TRBV2 and TRBJ1-5; 7 bases are shared with TRBD1. This receptor was identified in an adult with an advanced solid tumor such as melanoma, head and neck, liver or kidney cancer. CDR3 amino acids: CASMDRGLSQPQHF. In DNA, the CDR3 is TGTGCCAGCATGGATAGGGGGCTGAGCCAGCCCCAGCATTTT. The complete variable domain, with remaining parts taken from reference TRBV2 and TRBJ1-5, reads EPEVTQTPSHQVTQMGQEVILRCVPISNHLYFYWYRQILGQKVEFLVSFYNNEISEKSEIFDDQFSVERPDGSNFTLKIRSTKLEDSAMYFCASMDRGLSQPQHFGDGTRLSIL.